A selection of T cell receptor beta chains follows, all from one sample in a study of T cells expressing NK-cell markers. TCRdb reprocessed the 5' RACE reads and reports one entry per CDR3 protein, with no DNA. The repertoire table contains about 390,000 distinct CDR3 sequences. Sequencing input: blood T cells: a sorted CD56 or NKG2C T cell subset, CD4+ or CD8+ T cells, or bulk PBMC T cells (not recorded which). All receptors come from a woman in her forties or fifties in good health. CDR3s include the opening cysteine and the closing phenylalanine or tryptophan.

>TRBV3-1|TRBJ2-7
CASSQVDWEQYF
>TRBV11-2|TRBJ1-6
CASSLDGLNSPLHF
>TRBV12-3/TRBV12-4|TRBJ2-7
CASSPTGTLSYEQYF
>TRBV4-2|TRBJ2-3
CASSPMDSAGLAEWVDTQYF
>TRBV24-1|TRBJ2-2
CATSAFPGTVNTGELFF
>TRBV5-1|TRBJ2-2
CASSLDRRLFF
>TRBV5-1|TRBJ2-3
CASAVGPADTQYF
>TRBV11-2|TRBJ1-2
CASSRQGDGYTF
>TRBV15|TRBJ2-1
CATSRDEEGNEQFF
>TRBV12-3/TRBV12-4|TRBJ2-2
CASSMRTGELFF
>TRBV12-3/TRBV12-4|TRBJ2-2
CASTRTSGGPGELFF